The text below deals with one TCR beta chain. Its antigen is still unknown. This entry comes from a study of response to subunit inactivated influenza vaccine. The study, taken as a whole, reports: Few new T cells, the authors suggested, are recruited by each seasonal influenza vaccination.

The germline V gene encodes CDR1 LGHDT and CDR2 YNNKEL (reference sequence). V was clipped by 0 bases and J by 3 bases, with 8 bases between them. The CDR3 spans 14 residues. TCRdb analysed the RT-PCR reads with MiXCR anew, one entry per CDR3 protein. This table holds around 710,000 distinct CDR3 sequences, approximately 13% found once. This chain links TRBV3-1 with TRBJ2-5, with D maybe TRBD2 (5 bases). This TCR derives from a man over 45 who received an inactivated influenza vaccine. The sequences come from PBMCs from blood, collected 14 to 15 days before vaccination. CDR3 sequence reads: CASSQERAEETQYF. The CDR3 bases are TGTGCCAGCAGCCAAGAGAGGGCAGAAGAGACCCAGTACTTC.